This T cell receptor beta chain is drawn from a study of T cells in Graves' hyperthyroidism and ophthalmopathy. For the study at large: Blood was drawn when the patient was first diagnosed and still untreated. Study findings and constraints: Most expanded thyroid clonotypes above 0.001 also appeared in blood.

Among the patients, aged 18 to 65, hyperthyroidism was newly diagnosed and had lasted under 2 months. The diagnostic basis comprised clinical symptoms, serum thyroxine and TRAb, thyroid ultrasound and orbital computed tomography. Trimming pared 1 base from V and 6 bases from J, leaving 17 bases between. The germline gives CDR1 SGHVS, CDR2 FNYEAQ. The CDR3 contains 16 residues. The table lists this clonotype with a few counts. Its antigen remains unknown. RNA transcripts yielded amplified TCR beta CDR3 regions. Initially, a first-round RT-PCR of the TCR CDR3 employed the HTBI primer set. TCRdb redid the calling of the multiplex PCR reads with MiXCR, one entry per CDR3 protein. The repertoire includes 700,000 or so distinct CDR3 sequences, roughly 15% of them detected once, and around 7.7% sits in the top ten.

The sequence was collected from a man aged 18-30 years with Graves' hyperthyroidism. The rearrangement uses TRBV7-6 and TRBJ2-3, with D perhaps given as TRBD1 or TRBD2 (5 bases each). The sequenced material came from blood. The CDR3 sequence is CASSLGETGGVDTQYF. CDR3 bases: TGTGCCAGCAGCTTAGGTGAAACTGGGGGAGTGGATACGCAGTATTTT.